This T cell receptor (beta chain) appears in the sequencing data of a study of cytomegalovirus exposure and HLA in healthy donors. To note about this clone: Its antigen remains unidentified.

CDR1 and CDR2 (germline): SGHRS, YFSETQ. CDR3 length equals 15 residues. V dropped 4 bases and J dropped 6; count of bases not matched to a gene: 7. General study points: Some TCR beta chains (roughly 160 of them) were listed as cytomegalovirus-associated.

PCR primers comprised 60 Vbeta and 13 Jbeta primers. The method was immunoSEQ multiplex PCR; TCRdb's version includes in-frame clones alone and lacks a portion of them. The sample has approximately 100,000 clones, around 84% seen once. The clonotype originates from a middle-aged man in good health and CMV-seropositive. The sequencing sample was made of PBMCs. The genes are TRBV5-1 and TRBJ2-2, with TRBD1 identical over 9 bases. The CDR3: CASSPAGQGAGELFF. The CDR3 coding sequence is TGCGCCAGCAGCCCAGCGGGACAGGGTGCCGGGGAGCTGTTTTTT.